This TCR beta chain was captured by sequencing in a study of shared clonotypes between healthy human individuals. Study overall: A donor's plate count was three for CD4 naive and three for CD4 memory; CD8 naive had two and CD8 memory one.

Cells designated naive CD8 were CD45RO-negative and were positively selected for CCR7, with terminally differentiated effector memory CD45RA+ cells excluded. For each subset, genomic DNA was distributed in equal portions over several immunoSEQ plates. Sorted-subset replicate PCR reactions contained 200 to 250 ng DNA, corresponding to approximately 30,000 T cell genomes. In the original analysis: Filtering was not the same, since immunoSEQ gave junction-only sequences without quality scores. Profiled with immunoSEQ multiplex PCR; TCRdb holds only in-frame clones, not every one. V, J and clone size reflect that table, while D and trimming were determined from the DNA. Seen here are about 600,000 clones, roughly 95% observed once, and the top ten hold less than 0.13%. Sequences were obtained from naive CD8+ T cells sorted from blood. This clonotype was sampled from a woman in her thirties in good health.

CDR3 loop: CASSWGGRSSYEQYF. CDR3 in DNA: TGTGCCAGCAGCTGGGGCGGGAGGAGCTCCTACGAGCAGTACTTC. This rearrangement joins TRBV7-9 to TRBJ2-7; the match to TRBD2 covers 8 bases. V dropped 4 bases and J dropped 0; count of bases not matched to a gene: 5. Germline CDR1 is SEHNR and CDR2 is FQNEAQ (reference sequence). This CDR3 has 15 residues.